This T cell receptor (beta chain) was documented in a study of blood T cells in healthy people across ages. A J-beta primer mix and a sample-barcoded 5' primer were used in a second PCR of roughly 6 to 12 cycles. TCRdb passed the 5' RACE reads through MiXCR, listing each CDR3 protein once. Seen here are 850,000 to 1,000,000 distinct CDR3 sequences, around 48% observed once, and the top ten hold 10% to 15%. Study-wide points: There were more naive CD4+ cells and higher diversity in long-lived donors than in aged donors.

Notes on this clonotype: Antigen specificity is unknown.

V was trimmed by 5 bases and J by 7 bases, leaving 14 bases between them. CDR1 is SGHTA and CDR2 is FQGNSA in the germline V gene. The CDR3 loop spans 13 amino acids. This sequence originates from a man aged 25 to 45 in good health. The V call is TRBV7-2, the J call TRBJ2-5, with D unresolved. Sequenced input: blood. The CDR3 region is CASSPVGGPTQYF. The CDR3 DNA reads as TGTGCCAGCAGCCCGGTGGGTGGCCCGACCCAGTACTTC.